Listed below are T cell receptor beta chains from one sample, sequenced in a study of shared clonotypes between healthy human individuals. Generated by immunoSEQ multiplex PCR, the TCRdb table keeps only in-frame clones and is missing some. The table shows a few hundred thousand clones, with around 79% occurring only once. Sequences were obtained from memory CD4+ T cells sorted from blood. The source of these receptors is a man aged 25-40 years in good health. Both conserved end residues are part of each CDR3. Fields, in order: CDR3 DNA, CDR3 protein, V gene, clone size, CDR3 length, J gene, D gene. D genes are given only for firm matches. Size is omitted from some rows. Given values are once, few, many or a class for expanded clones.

cdr3_nt: TGTGCCAGCAGCTTAGGCGGGGGGTTGCCCAATCAGCCCCAGCATTTT; cdr3_aa: CASSLGGGLPNQPQHF; v_call: TRBV7-2; clone_size: -; cdr3_length: 16; j_call: TRBJ1-5; d_call: -
cdr3_nt: TGTGCCAGCTCACCTATTGCGAACACCGGGGAGCTGTTTTTT; cdr3_aa: CASSPIANTGELFF; v_call: TRBV18; clone_size: -; cdr3_length: 14; j_call: TRBJ2-2; d_call: -
cdr3_nt: TGTGCCAGCAGGACCGCGCTCGGATGGGGAGAGACCCAGTACTTC; cdr3_aa: CASRTALGWGETQYF; v_call: TRBV25-1; clone_size: -; cdr3_length: 15; j_call: TRBJ2-5; d_call: -
cdr3_nt: TGTGCCTGGACTCAGGGAATGAACACTGAAGCTTTCTTT; cdr3_aa: CAWTQGMNTEAFF; v_call: TRBV30; clone_size: few; cdr3_length: 13; j_call: TRBJ1-1; d_call: -
cdr3_nt: TGTGCCAGCAGCATTACTAGCGGGAGTTACAATGAGCAGTTCTTC; cdr3_aa: CASSITSGSYNEQFF; v_call: TRBV11-2; clone_size: -; cdr3_length: 15; j_call: TRBJ2-1; d_call: TRBD2
cdr3_nt: TGTGCCAGCAGCCTCCCCTCCGAGCTAGCGGGAGGACCAGATACGCAGTATTTT; cdr3_aa: CASSLPSELAGGPDTQYF; v_call: TRBV5-6; clone_size: -; cdr3_length: 18; j_call: TRBJ2-3; d_call: TRBD2
cdr3_nt: TGTGCCAGCAGCTTCACGGGTGGTAGCAATCAGCCCCAGCATTTT; cdr3_aa: CASSFTGGSNQPQHF; v_call: TRBV5-6; clone_size: -; cdr3_length: 15; j_call: TRBJ1-5; d_call: -
cdr3_nt: TGTGCCAGCAGCACCCCGACACAGGGGAATGAAAAACTGTTTTTT; cdr3_aa: CASSTPTQGNEKLFF; v_call: TRBV5-4; clone_size: once; cdr3_length: 15; j_call: TRBJ1-4; d_call: TRBD1
cdr3_nt: TGTGCCGCCGTGACAAGCCACGAGCAGTACTTC; cdr3_aa: CAAVTSHEQYF; v_call: TRBV28; clone_size: -; cdr3_length: 11; j_call: TRBJ2-7; d_call: -
cdr3_nt: TGTGCTAGTGGTTTGGCCAGGCCGGGGACAGGGGCCCTCACGCCGGGTGAGCAGTTCTTC; cdr3_aa: CASGLARPGTGALTPGEQFF; v_call: TRBV12-5; clone_size: once; cdr3_length: 20; j_call: TRBJ2-1; d_call: TRBD1
cdr3_nt: TGTGCCAGCAGCCCCCGGGGGGAGGAGACCCAGTACTTC; cdr3_aa: CASSPRGEETQYF; v_call: TRBV5-8; clone_size: -; cdr3_length: 13; j_call: TRBJ2-5; d_call: TRBD2
cdr3_nt: TGTGCCAGCTCATCGGACCGCACAGATACGCAGTATTTT; cdr3_aa: CASSSDRTDTQYF; v_call: TRBV18; clone_size: -; cdr3_length: 13; j_call: TRBJ2-3; d_call: -
cdr3_nt: TGTGCCAGCAGTGCATCACACCACAGCACAGATACGCAGTATTTT; cdr3_aa: CASSASHHSTDTQYF; v_call: TRBV6-1; clone_size: -; cdr3_length: 15; j_call: TRBJ2-3; d_call: -
cdr3_nt: TGTGCCAGCAGCGACAGGAACTTATATGGCTACACCTTC; cdr3_aa: CASSDRNLYGYTF; v_call: TRBV25-1; clone_size: -; cdr3_length: 13; j_call: TRBJ1-2; d_call: -
cdr3_nt: TGTGCCAGCAGTGAATATAAGACAGGGAGCTCCTACGAGCAGTACTTC; cdr3_aa: CASSEYKTGSSYEQYF; v_call: TRBV25-1; clone_size: -; cdr3_length: 16; j_call: TRBJ2-7; d_call: TRBD1
cdr3_nt: TGTGCCAGCAGGAGGACAGGGTTAGACGGTGGCTACACCTTC; cdr3_aa: CASRRTGLDGGYTF; v_call: TRBV6-5; clone_size: -; cdr3_length: 14; j_call: TRBJ1-2; d_call: TRBD1
cdr3_nt: TGTGCCAGCAGAGAACAGGGGGCCGGCGGGGAGCTGTTTTTT; cdr3_aa: CASREQGAGGELFF; v_call: TRBV6-6; clone_size: -; cdr3_length: 14; j_call: TRBJ2-2; d_call: TRBD1
cdr3_nt: TGTGCCAGCAGCAGACAGGTCCAAGAGACCCAGTACTTC; cdr3_aa: CASSRQVQETQYF; v_call: TRBV7-2; clone_size: -; cdr3_length: 13; j_call: TRBJ2-5; d_call: -
cdr3_nt: TGTGCCAGCAGTGAATCCCGGACCCCTGGCGGGACCCAGTACTTC; cdr3_aa: CASSESRTPGGTQYF; v_call: TRBV2; clone_size: -; cdr3_length: 15; j_call: TRBJ2-5; d_call: -
cdr3_nt: TGCGCCAGCAGCTTAGACGCCCCCCCCCACGGTACGCAGTATTTT; cdr3_aa: CASSLDAPPHGTQYF; v_call: TRBV5-1; clone_size: -; cdr3_length: 15; j_call: TRBJ2-3; d_call: -
cdr3_nt: TGTGCCAGCAGTCGCGCGGACTCCTACGAGCAGTACTTC; cdr3_aa: CASSRADSYEQYF; v_call: TRBV6-1; clone_size: -; cdr3_length: 13; j_call: TRBJ2-7; d_call: -
cdr3_nt: TGTGCCAGCAGCTTCGTGGACCATCAGCCCCAGCATTTT; cdr3_aa: CASSFVDHQPQHF; v_call: TRBV7-9; clone_size: -; cdr3_length: 13; j_call: TRBJ1-5; d_call: -
cdr3_nt: TGCGCCAGCAGGGATCGGCGCGGCGACTACACTGAAGCTTTCTTT; cdr3_aa: CASRDRRGDYTEAFF; v_call: TRBV5-1; clone_size: many; cdr3_length: 15; j_call: TRBJ1-1; d_call: -
cdr3_nt: TGTGCCAGCAGTTCCAGCACTGAAGCTTTCTTT; cdr3_aa: CASSSSTEAFF; v_call: TRBV27; clone_size: -; cdr3_length: 11; j_call: TRBJ1-1; d_call: -
cdr3_nt: TGTGCCAGCAGCCGGGGCGGAAGCGGGGGTACAGATACGCAGTATTTT; cdr3_aa: CASSRGGSGGTDTQYF; v_call: TRBV7-7; clone_size: once; cdr3_length: 16; j_call: TRBJ2-3; d_call: TRBD2
cdr3_nt: TGTGCCAGCAGTTCCCCCGATACGCAGTATTTT; cdr3_aa: CASSSPDTQYF; v_call: TRBV28; clone_size: few; cdr3_length: 11; j_call: TRBJ2-3; d_call: -
cdr3_nt: TGTGCCAGTGGCCGCAACAATGAGCAGTTCTTC; cdr3_aa: CASGRNNEQFF; v_call: TRBV9; clone_size: -; cdr3_length: 11; j_call: TRBJ2-1; d_call: -
cdr3_nt: TGTGCCAGCAGCTTAGGAGAAGGGAGATTGGAGACCCAGTACTTC; cdr3_aa: CASSLGEGRLETQYF; v_call: TRBV7-9; clone_size: -; cdr3_length: 15; j_call: TRBJ2-5; d_call: -
cdr3_nt: TGCGCCAGCAGCTTGGTAGTCTTGGGACTAGCGGGACTCAATGAGCAGTTCTTC; cdr3_aa: CASSLVVLGLAGLNEQFF; v_call: TRBV5-1; clone_size: few; cdr3_length: 18; j_call: TRBJ2-1; d_call: TRBD2
cdr3_nt: TGTGCCAGCAGTCCCAGCGGGCCCTCCTACGAGCAGTACTTC; cdr3_aa: CASSPSGPSYEQYF; v_call: TRBV28; clone_size: -; cdr3_length: 14; j_call: TRBJ2-7; d_call: -
cdr3_nt: TGCAGCGTTCAGTCACAGAACACTGAAGCTTTCTTT; cdr3_aa: CSVQSQNTEAFF; v_call: TRBV29-1; clone_size: -; cdr3_length: 12; j_call: TRBJ1-1; d_call: -
cdr3_nt: TGTGCCAGCTCGCCAAGTCTCCGGGACTACGAAGAGACCCAGTACTTC; cdr3_aa: CASSPSLRDYEETQYF; v_call: TRBV18; clone_size: -; cdr3_length: 16; j_call: TRBJ2-5; d_call: TRBD2
cdr3_nt: TGCGCCAGCAGCCGGGACAACATGAACACTGAAGCTTTCTTT; cdr3_aa: CASSRDNMNTEAFF; v_call: TRBV5-1; clone_size: -; cdr3_length: 14; j_call: TRBJ1-1; d_call: -